This section outlines one T cell receptor (beta chain) sequence together with its context. Seattle researchers signed up patients amid active infection and tracked them longitudinally. This specimen comes from a study of blood T cell repertoires in COVID-19. Study context: Samples of COVID-19 (acute and convalescent) were obtained from the United States, Italy and Spain. PBMCs, B-cell-depleted T cells, or T cells provided the cDNA or gDNA that made up the material.

In the original processing: Amplification of reference gene primers was used by the study to estimate nucleated cell counts. Sequencing used immunoSEQ multiplex PCR; TCRdb keeps in-frame clones, though not all of them. The D gene and trimming were derived from the DNA, and the V and J assignments and clone size from that table. This table has around 480,000 clones, approximately 88% appearing once. Per the germline V gene, CDR1 is SGHRS and CDR2 is YFSETQ. The CDR3 runs 15 residues. With 2 bases removed from V and 3 bases from J, the gap between germline ends came to 14 bases. This sequence originates from a woman aged 50 to 65 with COVID-19, enrolled during active disease. The chain is built from TRBV5-1 and TRBJ1-1, with D perhaps TRBD1 (5 bases). Sequencing used peripheral blood. CDR3: CASSFIRGGDTEAFF. The DNA of the CDR3 is TGCGCCAGCAGCTTCATCCGGGGGGGAGACACTGAAGCTTTCTTT.